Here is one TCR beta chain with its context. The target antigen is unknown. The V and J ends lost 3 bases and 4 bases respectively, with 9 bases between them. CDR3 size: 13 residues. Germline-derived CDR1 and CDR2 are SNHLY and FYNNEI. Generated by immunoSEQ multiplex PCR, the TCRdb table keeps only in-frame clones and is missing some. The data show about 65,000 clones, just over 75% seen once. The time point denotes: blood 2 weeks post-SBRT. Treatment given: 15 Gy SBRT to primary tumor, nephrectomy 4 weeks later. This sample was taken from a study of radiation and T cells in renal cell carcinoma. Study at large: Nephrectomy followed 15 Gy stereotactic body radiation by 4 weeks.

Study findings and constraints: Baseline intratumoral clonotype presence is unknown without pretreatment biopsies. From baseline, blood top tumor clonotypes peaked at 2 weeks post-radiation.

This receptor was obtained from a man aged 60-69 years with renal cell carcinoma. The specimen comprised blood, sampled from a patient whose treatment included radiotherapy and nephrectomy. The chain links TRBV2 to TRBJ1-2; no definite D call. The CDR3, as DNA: TGTGCCAGCAGTGACAGGATACGCTATGGCTACACCTTC. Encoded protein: CASSDRIRYGYTF.